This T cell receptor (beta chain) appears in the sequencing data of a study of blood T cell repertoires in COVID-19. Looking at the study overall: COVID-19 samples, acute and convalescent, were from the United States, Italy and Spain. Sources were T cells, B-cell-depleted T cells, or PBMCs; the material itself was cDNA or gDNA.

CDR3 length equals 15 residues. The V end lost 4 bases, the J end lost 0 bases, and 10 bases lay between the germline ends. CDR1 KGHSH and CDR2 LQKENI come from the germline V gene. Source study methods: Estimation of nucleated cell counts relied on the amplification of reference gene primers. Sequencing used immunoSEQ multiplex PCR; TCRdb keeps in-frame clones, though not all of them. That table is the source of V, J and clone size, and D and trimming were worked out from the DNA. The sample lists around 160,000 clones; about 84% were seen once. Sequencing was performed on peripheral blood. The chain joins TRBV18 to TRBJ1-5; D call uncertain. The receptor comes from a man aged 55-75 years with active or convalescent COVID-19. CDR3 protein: CASSLHSNSNQPQHF. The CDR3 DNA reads TGTGCCAGCTCACTGCACAGCAATAGCAATCAGCCCCAGCATTTT.